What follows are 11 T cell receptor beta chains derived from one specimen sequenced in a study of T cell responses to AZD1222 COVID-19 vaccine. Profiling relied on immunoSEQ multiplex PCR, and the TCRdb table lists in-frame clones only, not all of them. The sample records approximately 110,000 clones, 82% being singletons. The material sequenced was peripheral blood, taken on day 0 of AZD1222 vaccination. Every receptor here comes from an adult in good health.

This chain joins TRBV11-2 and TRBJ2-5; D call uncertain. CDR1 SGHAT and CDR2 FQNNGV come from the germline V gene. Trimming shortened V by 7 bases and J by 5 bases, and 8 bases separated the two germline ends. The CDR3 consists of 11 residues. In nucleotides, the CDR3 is TGTGCCAGCAAAATAGGGGAGACCCAGTACTTC. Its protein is CASKIGETQYF.

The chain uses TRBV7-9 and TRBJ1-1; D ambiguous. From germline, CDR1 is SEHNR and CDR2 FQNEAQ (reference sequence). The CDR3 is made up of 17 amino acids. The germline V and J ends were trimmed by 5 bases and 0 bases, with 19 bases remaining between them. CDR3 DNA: TGTGCCAGCAGCCCATTTGTGGGCCTAACCCTGAACACTGAAGCTTTCTTT. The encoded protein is CASSPFVGLTLNTEAFF. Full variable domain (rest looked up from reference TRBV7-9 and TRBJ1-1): DTGVSQNPRHKITKRGQNVTFRCDPISEHNRLYWYRQTLGQGPEFLTYFQNEAQLEKSRLLSDRFSAERPKGSFSTLEIQRTEQGDSAMYLCASSPFVGLTLNTEAFFGQGTRLTVV.

The CDR3 region is CAISESRGAPGNTIYF. The CDR3 bases are TGTGCCATCAGTGAGTCCCGGGGGGCGCCTGGAAACACCATATATTTT. V is TRBV10-3 and J is TRBJ1-3; TRBD1 is a possible D gene (6 bases). Germline-derived CDR1 and CDR2 are ENHRY and SYGVKD. CDR3 length equals 16 residues. V was trimmed by 0 bases and J by 2 bases, leaving 11 bases between them.

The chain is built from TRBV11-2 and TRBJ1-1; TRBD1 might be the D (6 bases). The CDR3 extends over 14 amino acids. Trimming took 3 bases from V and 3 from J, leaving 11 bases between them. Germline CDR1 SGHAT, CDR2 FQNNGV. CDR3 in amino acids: CASSFARQDTEAFF. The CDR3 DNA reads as TGTGCCAGCAGCTTCGCCCGACAGGACACTGAAGCTTTCTTT. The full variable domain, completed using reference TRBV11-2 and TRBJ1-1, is EAGVAQSPRYKIIEKRQSVAFWCNPISGHATLYWYQQILGQGPKLLIQFQNNGVVDDSQLPKDRFSAERLKGVDSTLKIQPAKLEDSAVYLCASSFARQDTEAFFGQGTRLTVV.

CDR3 amino acids: CASSLAQVAGGLTDTQYF. In DNA form, the CDR3 reads TGTGCCAGCAGCTTAGCTCAAGTGGCGGGGGGCCTCACAGATACGCAGTATTTT. The rearrangement uses TRBV11-2 and TRBJ2-3; 8 nucleotides agree with TRBD2. The germline V gene has CDR1 SGHAT and CDR2 FQNNGV. This CDR3 contains 18 residues. Germline trimming cut 1 base from V and 2 bases from J; bases unmatched to any gene: 11. The variable domain in full, with the rest retrieved from reference TRBV11-2 and TRBJ2-3, is EAGVAQSPRYKIIEKRQSVAFWCNPISGHATLYWYQQILGQGPKLLIQFQNNGVVDDSQLPKDRFSAERLKGVDSTLKIQPAKLEDSAVYLCASSLAQVAGGLTDTQYFGPGTRLTVL.

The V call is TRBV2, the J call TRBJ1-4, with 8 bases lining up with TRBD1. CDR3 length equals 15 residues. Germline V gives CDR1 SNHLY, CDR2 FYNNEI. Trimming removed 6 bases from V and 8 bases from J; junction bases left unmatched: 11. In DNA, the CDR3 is TGTGCCAGCAGCCCCGGACAGGGAGGTCGCGAAAAACTGTTTTTT. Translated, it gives CASSPGQGGREKLFF.

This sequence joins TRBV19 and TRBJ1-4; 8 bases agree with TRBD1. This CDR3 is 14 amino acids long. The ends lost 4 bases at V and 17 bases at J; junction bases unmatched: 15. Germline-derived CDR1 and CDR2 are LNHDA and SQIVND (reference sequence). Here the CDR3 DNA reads TGTGCCAGTAGTAGCCCTAACCAGGGGGCGAGGACCTTTTTT. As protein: CASSSPNQGARTFF.

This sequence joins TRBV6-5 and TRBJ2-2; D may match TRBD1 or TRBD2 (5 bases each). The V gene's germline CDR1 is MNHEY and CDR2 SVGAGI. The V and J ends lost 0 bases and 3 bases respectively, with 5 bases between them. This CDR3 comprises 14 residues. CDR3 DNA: TGTGCCAGCAGTTACTCGGGGGACACCGGGGAGCTGTTTTTT. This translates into CASSYSGDTGELFF.

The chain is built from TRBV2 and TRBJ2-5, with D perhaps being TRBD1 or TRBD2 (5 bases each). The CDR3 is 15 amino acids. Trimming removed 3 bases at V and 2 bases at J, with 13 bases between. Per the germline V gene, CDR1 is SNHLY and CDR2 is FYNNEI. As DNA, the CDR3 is TGTGCCAGCAGTGAGCTCGGGGCGGTACAAGAGACCCAGTACTTC. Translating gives CASSELGAVQETQYF.

CDR3: CASSLGSTGTEQFF. In nucleotides, the CDR3 is TGTGCCAGCAGCTTAGGTTCAACAGGGACTGAGCAGTTCTTC. V usage is TRBV7-2 and J usage is TRBJ2-1; D possibly corresponds to TRBD1 (6 bases). The ends were cut back, 1 base at V and 9 bases at J, with 13 bases in the middle. The germline V gene encodes CDR1 SGHTA and CDR2 FQGNSA. The CDR3 extends over 14 amino acids. Variable domain in full (rest from reference TRBV7-2 and TRBJ2-1): GAGVSQSPSNKVTEKGKDVELRCDPISGHTALYWYRQSLGQGLEFLIYFQGNSAPDKSGLPSDRFSAERTGGSVSTLTIQRTQQEDSAVYLCASSLGSTGTEQFFGPGTRLTVL.

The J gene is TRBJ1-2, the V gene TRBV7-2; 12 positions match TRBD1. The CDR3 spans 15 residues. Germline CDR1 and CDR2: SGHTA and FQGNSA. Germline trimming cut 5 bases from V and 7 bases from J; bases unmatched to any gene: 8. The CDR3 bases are TGTGCCAGCAGCCCAGGGGGACAGGGGGCCCGTGGCTACACCTTC. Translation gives CASSPGGQGARGYTF.